Below, one T cell receptor beta chain is given with its context. As yet, its antigen is unknown. The J segment lost 2 bases and the V segment lost 1 base, leaving 8 bases of the junction unmatched. CDR1 is SQVTM and CDR2 is ANQGSEA in the germline V gene. The length of the CDR3 is 16 residues. The data belong to a study of human thymus T cells. Here immunoSEQ multiplex PCR was the method, and the copy in TCRdb shows in-frame clones only, minus some. The sample yields about 78,000 clones, about 96% seen once. Study-wide results and limits: Repertoires sampled from thymus and blood appeared biased in V and J gene usage. As related research reported, thymic repertoires overlapped highly among unrelated individuals.

Resections from corrective heart surgery supplied the thymus tissue. This sequence joins TRBV29-1 and TRBJ2-5; 9 positions match TRBD1. This clonotype was sampled from a boy under two years old with a congenital heart defect but otherwise immunologically healthy. Sequenced: thymus tissue. The DNA of the CDR3 is TGCAGCGTTGAAGGAGGGGACAGGGCCCTTCAAGAGACCCAGTACTTC. As protein: CSVEGGDRALQETQYF.